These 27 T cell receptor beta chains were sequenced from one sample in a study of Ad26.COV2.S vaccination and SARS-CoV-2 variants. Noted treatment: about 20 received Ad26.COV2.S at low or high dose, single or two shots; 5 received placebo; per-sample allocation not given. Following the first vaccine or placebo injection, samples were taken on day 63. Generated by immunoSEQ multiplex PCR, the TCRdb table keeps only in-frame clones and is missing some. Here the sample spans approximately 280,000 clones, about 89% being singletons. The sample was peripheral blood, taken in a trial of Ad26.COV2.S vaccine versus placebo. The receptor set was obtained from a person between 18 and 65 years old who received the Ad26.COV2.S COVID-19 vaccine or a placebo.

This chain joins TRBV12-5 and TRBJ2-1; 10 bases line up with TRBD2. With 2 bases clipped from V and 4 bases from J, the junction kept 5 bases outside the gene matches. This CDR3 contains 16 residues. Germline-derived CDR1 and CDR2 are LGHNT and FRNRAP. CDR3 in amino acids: CASGLRLAGTYNEQFF. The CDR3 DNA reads TGTGCTAGTGGTTTGAGACTAGCGGGTACATACAATGAGCAGTTCTTC.

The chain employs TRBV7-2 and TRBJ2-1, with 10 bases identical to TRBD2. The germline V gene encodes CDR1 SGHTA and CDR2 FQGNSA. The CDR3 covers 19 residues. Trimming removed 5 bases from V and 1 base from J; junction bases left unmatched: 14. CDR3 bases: TGTGCCAGCAGCCCCCGGGCTAGCGGGAGTAATTCATCCTACAATGAGCAGTTCTTC. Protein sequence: CASSPRASGSNSSYNEQFF.

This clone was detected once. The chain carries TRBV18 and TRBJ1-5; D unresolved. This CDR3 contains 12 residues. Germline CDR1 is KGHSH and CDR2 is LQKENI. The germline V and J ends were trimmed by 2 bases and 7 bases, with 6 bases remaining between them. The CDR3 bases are TGTGCCAGCTCACCAGATCAGCAGCCCCAGCATTTT. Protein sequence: CASSPDQQPQHF.

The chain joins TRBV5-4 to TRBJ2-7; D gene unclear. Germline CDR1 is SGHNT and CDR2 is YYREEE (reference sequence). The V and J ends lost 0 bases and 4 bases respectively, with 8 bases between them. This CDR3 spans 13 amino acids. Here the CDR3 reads CASSLGGGYEQYF. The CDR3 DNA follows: TGTGCCAGCAGCTTGGGAGGTGGGTACGAGCAGTACTTC.

As DNA, the CDR3 is TGTGCCATCAGTGAGCGGAAACAGGGACACTATGGCTACACCTTC. Translation gives CAISERKQGHYGYTF. This chain uses TRBV10-3 with TRBJ1-2, with D tentatively TRBD1 (6 bases). The germline gives CDR1 ENHRY, CDR2 SYGVKD. The V end lost 2 bases, the J end lost 3 bases, and 13 bases lay between the germline ends. This CDR3 region has 15 residues.

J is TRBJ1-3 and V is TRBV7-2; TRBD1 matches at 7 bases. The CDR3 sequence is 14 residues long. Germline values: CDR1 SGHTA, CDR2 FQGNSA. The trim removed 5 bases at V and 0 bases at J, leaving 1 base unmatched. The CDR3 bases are TGTGCCAGCAGCCGGGACAGCTCTGGAAACACCATATATTTT. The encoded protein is CASSRDSSGNTIYF.

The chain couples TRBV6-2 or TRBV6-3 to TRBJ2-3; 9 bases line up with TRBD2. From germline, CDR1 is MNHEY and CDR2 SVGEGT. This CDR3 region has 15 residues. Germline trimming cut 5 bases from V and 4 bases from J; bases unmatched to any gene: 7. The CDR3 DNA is TGTGCCAGCAGTGACCGCGGGGGGGCCTCAGATACGCAGTATTTT. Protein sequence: CASSDRGGASDTQYF.

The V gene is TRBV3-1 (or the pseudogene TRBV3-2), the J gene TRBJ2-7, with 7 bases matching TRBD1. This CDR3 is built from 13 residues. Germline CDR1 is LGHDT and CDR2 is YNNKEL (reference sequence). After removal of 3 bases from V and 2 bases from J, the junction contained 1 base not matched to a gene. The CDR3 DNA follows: TGTGCCAGCAGCCACGACAGGGCCTACGAGCAGTACTTC. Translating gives CASSHDRAYEQYF.

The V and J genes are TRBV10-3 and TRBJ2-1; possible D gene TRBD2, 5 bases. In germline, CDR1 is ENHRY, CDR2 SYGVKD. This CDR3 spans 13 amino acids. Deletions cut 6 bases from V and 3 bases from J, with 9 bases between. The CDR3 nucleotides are TGTGCCATCAGACTAGGATACTACAATGAGCAGTTCTTC. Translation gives CAIRLGYYNEQFF.

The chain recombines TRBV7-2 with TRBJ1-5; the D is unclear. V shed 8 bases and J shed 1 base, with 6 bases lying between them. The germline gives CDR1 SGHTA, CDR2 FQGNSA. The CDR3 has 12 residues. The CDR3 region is CASGESNQPQHF. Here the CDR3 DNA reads TGTGCCAGCGGAGAGAGCAATCAGCCCCAGCATTTT.

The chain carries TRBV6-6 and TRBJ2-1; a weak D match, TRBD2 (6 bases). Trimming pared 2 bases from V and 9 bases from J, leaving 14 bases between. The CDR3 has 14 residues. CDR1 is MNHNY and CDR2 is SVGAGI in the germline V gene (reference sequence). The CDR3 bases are TGTGCCAGCAGTTACCCGGATCGGGGGTCTGAGCAGTTCTTC. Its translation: CASSYPDRGSEQFF.

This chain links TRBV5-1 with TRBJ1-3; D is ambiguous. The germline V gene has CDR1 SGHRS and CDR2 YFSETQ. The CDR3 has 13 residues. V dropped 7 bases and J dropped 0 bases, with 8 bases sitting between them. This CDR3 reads CASSINSGNTIYF. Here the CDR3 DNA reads TGCGCCAGCTCCATCAACTCTGGAAACACCATATATTTT.

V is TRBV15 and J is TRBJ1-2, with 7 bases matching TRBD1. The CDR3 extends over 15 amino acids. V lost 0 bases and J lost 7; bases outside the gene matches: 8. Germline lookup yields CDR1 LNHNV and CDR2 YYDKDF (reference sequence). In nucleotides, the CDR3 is TGTGCCACCAGCAGAGATTCGACAGGGTATTTTGGCTACACCTTC. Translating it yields CATSRDSTGYFGYTF.

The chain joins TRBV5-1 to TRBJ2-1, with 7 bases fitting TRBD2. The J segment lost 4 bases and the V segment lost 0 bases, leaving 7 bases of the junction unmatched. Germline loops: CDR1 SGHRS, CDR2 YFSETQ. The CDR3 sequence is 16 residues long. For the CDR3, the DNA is TGCGCCAGCAGCTTGGAATGGGCTAGCGGTTACAATGAGCAGTTCTTC. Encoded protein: CASSLEWASGYNEQFF.

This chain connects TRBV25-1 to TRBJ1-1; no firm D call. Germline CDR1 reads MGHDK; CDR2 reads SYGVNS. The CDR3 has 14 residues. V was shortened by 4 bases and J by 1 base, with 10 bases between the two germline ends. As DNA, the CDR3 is TGTGCCAGCAGTGGGGGAGCAGGGAACACTGAAGCTTTCTTT. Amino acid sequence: CASSGGAGNTEAFF.

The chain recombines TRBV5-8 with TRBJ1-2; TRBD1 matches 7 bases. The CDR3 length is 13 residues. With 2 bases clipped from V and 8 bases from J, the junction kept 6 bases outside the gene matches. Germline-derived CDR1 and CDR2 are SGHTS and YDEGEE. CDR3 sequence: CASSFDRAWGYTF. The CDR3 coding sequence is TGTGCCAGCAGCTTCGACAGGGCGTGGGGCTACACCTTC.

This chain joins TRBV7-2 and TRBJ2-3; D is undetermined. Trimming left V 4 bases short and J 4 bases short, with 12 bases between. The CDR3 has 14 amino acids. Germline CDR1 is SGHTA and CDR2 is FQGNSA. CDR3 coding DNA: TGTGCCAGCAGCTCCAATAACCTAGCAGATACGCAGTATTTT. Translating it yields CASSSNNLADTQYF. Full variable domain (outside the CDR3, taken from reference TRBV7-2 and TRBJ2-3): GAGVSQSPSNKVTEKGKDVELRCDPISGHTALYWYRQSLGQGLEFLIYFQGNSAPDKSGLPSDRFSAERTGGSVSTLTIQRTQQEDSAVYLCASSSNNLADTQYFGPGTRLTVL.

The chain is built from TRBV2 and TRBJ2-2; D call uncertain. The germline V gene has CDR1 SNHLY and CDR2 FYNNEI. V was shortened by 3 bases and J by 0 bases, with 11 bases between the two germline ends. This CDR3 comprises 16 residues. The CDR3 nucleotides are TGTGCCAGCAGTGAGCGCGGCAAAACGAACACCGGGGAGCTGTTTTTT. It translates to CASSERGKTNTGELFF.

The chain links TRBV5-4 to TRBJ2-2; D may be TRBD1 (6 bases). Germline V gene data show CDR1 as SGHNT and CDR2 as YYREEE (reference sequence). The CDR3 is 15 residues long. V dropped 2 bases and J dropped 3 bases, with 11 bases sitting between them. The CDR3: CASSFPKGDTGELFF. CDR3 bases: TGTGCCAGCAGCTTCCCCAAGGGGGACACCGGGGAGCTGTTTTTT.

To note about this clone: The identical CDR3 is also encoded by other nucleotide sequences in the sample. For the CDR3, the DNA is TGTGCCAGCAGCTTACTGGAGGGGGCCGGGGAGCTGTTTTTT. Encoded protein: CASSLLEGAGELFF. The chain is built from TRBV11-1 and TRBJ2-2; possibly TRBD1 or TRBD2 for D (6 bases each). The CDR3 is 14 residues long. Germline V gene sequence: CDR1 SGHAT, CDR2 FQDESV (reference sequence). The V gene lost 2 bases and the J gene lost 6 bases, with 10 bases spanning the gap.

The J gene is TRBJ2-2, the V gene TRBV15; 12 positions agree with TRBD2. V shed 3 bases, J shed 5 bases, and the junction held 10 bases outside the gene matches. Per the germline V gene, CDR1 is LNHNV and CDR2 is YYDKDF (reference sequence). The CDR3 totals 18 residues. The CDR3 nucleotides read TGTGCCACCAGCAGCAAATCTAGCGGGAGGGCGGGAACCGGGGAGCTGTTTTTT. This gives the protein CATSSKSSGRAGTGELFF.

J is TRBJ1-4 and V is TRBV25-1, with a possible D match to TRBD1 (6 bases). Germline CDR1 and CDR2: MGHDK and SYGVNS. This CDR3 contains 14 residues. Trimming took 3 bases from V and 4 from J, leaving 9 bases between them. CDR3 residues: CASSDDRSNEKLFF. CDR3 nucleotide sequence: TGTGCCAGCAGTGATGACAGGAGTAATGAAAAACTGTTTTTT.

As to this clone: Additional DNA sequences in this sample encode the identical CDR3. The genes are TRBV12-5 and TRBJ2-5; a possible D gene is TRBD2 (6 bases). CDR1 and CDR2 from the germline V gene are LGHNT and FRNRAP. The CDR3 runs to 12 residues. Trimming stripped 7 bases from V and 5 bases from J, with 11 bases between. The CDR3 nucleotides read TGTGCTAGTGCGGCGCGGGGTGAGACCCAGTACTTC. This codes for CASAARGETQYF. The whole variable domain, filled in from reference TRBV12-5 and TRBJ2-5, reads DARVTQTPRHKVTEMGQEVTMRCQPILGHNTVFWYRQTMMQGLELLAYFRNRAPLDDSGMPKDRFSAEMPDATLATLKIQPSEPRDSAVYFCASAARGETQYFGPGTRLLVL.

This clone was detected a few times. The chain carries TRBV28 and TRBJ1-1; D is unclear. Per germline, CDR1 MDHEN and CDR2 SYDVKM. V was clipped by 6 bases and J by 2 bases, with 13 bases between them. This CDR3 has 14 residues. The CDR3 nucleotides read TGTGCCAGCAGGCAGTTGATGGGTAACACTGAAGCTTTCTTT. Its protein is CASRQLMGNTEAFF.

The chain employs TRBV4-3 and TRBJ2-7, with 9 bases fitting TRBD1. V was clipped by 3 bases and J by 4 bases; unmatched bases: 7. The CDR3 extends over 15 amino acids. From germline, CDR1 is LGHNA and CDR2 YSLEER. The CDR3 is CASSQMGQGGYEQYF. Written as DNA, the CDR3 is TGCGCCAGCAGCCAGATGGGACAGGGAGGATACGAGCAGTACTTC.

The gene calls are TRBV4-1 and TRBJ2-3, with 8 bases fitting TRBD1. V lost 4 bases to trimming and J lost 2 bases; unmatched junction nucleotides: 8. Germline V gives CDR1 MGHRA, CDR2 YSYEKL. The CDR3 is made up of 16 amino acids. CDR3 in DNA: TGCGCCAGCAGCCGACAGCCAGGGGGCCACACAGATACGCAGTATTTT. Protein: CASSRQPGGHTDTQYF.

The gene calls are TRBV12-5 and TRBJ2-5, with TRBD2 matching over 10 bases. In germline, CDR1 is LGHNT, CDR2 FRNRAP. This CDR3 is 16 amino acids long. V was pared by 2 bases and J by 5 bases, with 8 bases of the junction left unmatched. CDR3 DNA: TGTGCTAGTGGTTTGAGGCTAGCGGGAGTAGGGGAGACCCAGTACTTC. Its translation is CASGLRLAGVGETQYF.